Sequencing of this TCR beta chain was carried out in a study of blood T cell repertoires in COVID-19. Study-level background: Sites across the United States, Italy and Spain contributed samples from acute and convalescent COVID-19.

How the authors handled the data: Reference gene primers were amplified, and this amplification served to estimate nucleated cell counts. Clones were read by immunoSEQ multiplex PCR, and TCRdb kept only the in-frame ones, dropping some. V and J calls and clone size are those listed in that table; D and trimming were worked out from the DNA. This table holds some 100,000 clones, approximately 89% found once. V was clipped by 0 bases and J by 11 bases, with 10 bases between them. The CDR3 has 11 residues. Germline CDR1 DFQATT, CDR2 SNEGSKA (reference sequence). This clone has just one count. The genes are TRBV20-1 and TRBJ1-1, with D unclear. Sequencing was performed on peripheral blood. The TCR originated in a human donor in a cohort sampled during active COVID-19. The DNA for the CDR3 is TGCAGTGCTAGAGATCGGGAGGAGGCTTTCTTT. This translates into CSARDREEAFF.